This entry lists 21 T cell receptor beta chains sequenced from one sample in a study of T cells in Graves' hyperthyroidism and ophthalmopathy. RNA transcripts served as the template for amplifying TCR beta CDR3 regions. Primed by the HTBI set, a first-round RT-PCR was run on the TCR CDR3. TCRdb processed the multiplex PCR reads anew with MiXCR; each CDR3 protein has one entry. The table has 500,000 to 650,000 distinct CDR3 sequences, approximately 14% seen once. Sequencing was done on a sample of blood. The receptors derive from a woman in her fifties or sixties with Graves' ophthalmopathy.

This clonotype was seen many times. The J gene is TRBJ1-1, the V gene TRBV10-1; TRBD1 agrees at 10 bases. J was trimmed by 0 bases and V by 9 bases; bases with no gene match: 13. This CDR3 comprises 17 residues. Germline V lookup: CDR1 WNHNN, CDR2 SYGVQD (reference sequence). The CDR3 DNA follows: TGCGCCAGGATCAGACAGGGGGCCTGGGGACTGAACACTGAAGCTTTCTTT. Residues: CARIRQGAWGLNTEAFF.

In its sample, this clonotype was seen many times. This chain uses TRBV20-1 with TRBJ1-2; 9 bases map to TRBD1. V lost 2 bases to trimming and J lost 5 bases; unmatched junction nucleotides: 6. This CDR3 spans 14 amino acids. Germline V lookup: CDR1 DFQATT, CDR2 SNEGSKA (reference sequence). CDR3 DNA: TGCAGTGCTAGACAGGAGGGACAGGGATATGGCTACACCTTC. The encoded protein is CSARQEGQGYGYTF.

This clonotype showed up just a few times. This chain joins TRBV19 and TRBJ2-1; 7 positions agree with TRBD2. CDR1 and CDR2 from the germline V gene are LNHDA and SQIVND (reference sequence). This CDR3 is built from 16 residues. After removal of 3 bases from V and 2 bases from J, the junction contained 7 bases not matched to a gene. This CDR3 is CASSIRPGGTYNEQFF. CDR3 in DNA: TGTGCCAGTAGTATTCGTCCCGGGGGGACCTACAATGAGCAGTTCTTC.

This clonotype was observed a handful of times. The V gene is TRBV10-3, the J gene TRBJ2-5; D is perhaps TRBD1 (6 bases). Trimming pared 10 bases from V and 2 bases from J, leaving 17 bases between. The CDR3 covers 14 residues. The germline gives CDR1 ENHRY, CDR2 SYGVKD. The CDR3 is CATRQDSIQETQYF. As DNA, the CDR3 is TGTGCCACCCGACAGGACTCAATTCAAGAGACCCAGTACTTC.

The V call is TRBV28, the J call TRBJ1-5, with D possibly TRBD1 on 6 matching bases. This CDR3 spans 14 amino acids. Germline values: CDR1 MDHEN, CDR2 SYDVKM. The ends were cut back, 6 bases at V and 1 base at J, with 10 bases in the middle. CDR3 bases: TGTGCCAGCAGGTGGGGGGCGAGCAATCAGCCCCAGCATTTT. Translation: CASRWGASNQPQHF.

This chain links TRBV19 with TRBJ2-1, with D perhaps assigned TRBD1 or TRBD2 (5 bases each). The CDR3 runs 17 residues. The ends were cut back, 2 bases at V and 0 bases at J, with 14 bases in the middle. Germline V gene sequence: CDR1 LNHDA, CDR2 SQIVND (reference sequence). The CDR3 spells CASSIMGRGSSYNEQFF. The CDR3 DNA reads TGTGCCAGTAGTATAATGGGACGGGGAAGCTCCTACAATGAGCAGTTCTTC.

This clonotype came up a few times. This chain links TRBV7-6 with TRBJ2-5; weak D call: TRBD1 (6 bases). The CDR3 is 16 residues long. Trimming cost V 5 bases and J 10 bases, with 26 bases left between them. Germline V gives CDR1 SGHVS, CDR2 FNYEAQ. CDR3 bases: TGTGCCAGCAGCACATACCGGGACAAGGGCTGGGGTGGCCAGTACTTC. Protein sequence: CASSTYRDKGWGGQYF.

V gene TRBV30 combines with J gene TRBJ2-7, with D perhaps TRBD1 (5 bases). CDR3 length: 13 amino acids. The germline CDR1 and CDR2 sequences are GTSNPN and SVGIG (reference sequence). The ends were cut back, 0 bases at V and 4 bases at J, with 10 bases in the middle. DNA of the CDR3: TGTGCCTGGAGTGTACCAGGGCGATACGAGCAGTACTTC. Protein sequence: CAWSVPGRYEQYF.

This clonotype was seen repeatedly, ten times or more. V usage is TRBV7-2 and J usage is TRBJ2-1, with TRBD2 identical over 8 bases. V trimming: 5 bases; J trimming: 7 bases; junction bases outside the gene matches: 7. Germline V gene sequence: CDR1 SGHTA, CDR2 FQGNSA. This CDR3 is built from 14 residues. In DNA form, the CDR3 reads TGTGCCAGCAGCAGAACTAGCGGAATAAATGAGCAGTTCTTC. Translation: CASSRTSGINEQFF. The full variable domain, its missing parts supplied by reference TRBV7-2 and TRBJ2-1, is GAGVSQSPSNKVTEKGKDVELRCDPISGHTALYWYRQSLGQGLEFLIYFQGNSAPDKSGLPSDRFSAERTGGSVSTLTIQRTQQEDSAVYLCASSRTSGINEQFFGPGTRLTVL.

This clonotype was picked up a small number of times. The chain couples TRBV19 to TRBJ2-1, with a possible D match to TRBD2 (5 bases). Germline V gives CDR1 LNHDA, CDR2 SQIVND (reference sequence). CDR3 length equals 13 residues. V lost 8 bases to trimming and J lost 6 bases, with 14 bases between them. Here the CDR3 reads CASAQRAVNEQFF. The CDR3 region has the DNA TGTGCCAGTGCCCAACGAGCGGTCAATGAGCAGTTCTTC.

The rearrangement links TRBV19 to TRBJ2-1; D tentatively reads TRBD1 or TRBD2 (5 bases each). CDR1 LNHDA and CDR2 SQIVND come from the germline V gene (reference sequence). Between the trimmed V and J ends, which lost 5 bases and 12 bases, there was a span of 11 bases. The CDR3 totals 11 residues. The CDR3 DNA sequence: TGTGCCAGTAGTTGGGGACCCCTGCAGTTCTTC. Its protein is CASSWGPLQFF.

This clonotype was seen more than once but under ten times. The chain combines TRBV11-2 with TRBJ2-2; 7 nucleotides match TRBD2. Trimming at V came to 6 bases and at J to 4 bases, leaving 8 bases not matched to a gene. The CDR3 loop spans 15 amino acids. CDR1 and CDR2 (germline): SGHAT, FQNNGV. As DNA, the CDR3 is TGTGCCAGCAGGTTTTTCGGGAGGCGCACCGGGGAGCTGTTTTTT. Amino acids: CASRFFGRRTGELFF.

This clonotype was recorded a few times. The chain carries TRBV20-1 and TRBJ1-2; D remains unclear. The germline V gene has CDR1 DFQATT and CDR2 SNEGSKA (reference sequence). The CDR3 totals 13 residues. Trimming removed 0 bases at V and 5 bases at J, with 10 bases between. The CDR3 DNA is TGCAGTGCTAGAGATCCCGCTAGATATGGCTACACCTTC. Protein: CSARDPARYGYTF.

The chain couples TRBV6-2 or TRBV6-3 to TRBJ2-3; 10 bases are shared with TRBD2. CDR1 is MNHEY and CDR2 is SVGEGT in the germline V gene. Trimming removed 1 base from V and 5 bases from J; junction bases left unmatched: 6. CDR3 length: 16 amino acids. CDR3 DNA: TGTGCCAGCAGTTACTTCCTAGCGGGAGTCGGAGATACGCAGTATTTT. It yields the protein CASSYFLAGVGDTQYF.

The J gene is TRBJ1-6, the V gene TRBV6-1; 7 bases line up with TRBD1. CDR3 length: 16 amino acids. From germline, CDR1 is MNHNS and CDR2 SASEGT. Trimming at V came to 6 bases and at J to 3 bases, leaving 8 bases not matched to a gene. CDR3 sequence (DNA): TGTGCCAGCAGACCCGAGGGGGCTCGCTATAATTCACCCCTCCACTTT. Its protein product is CASRPEGARYNSPLHF.

This clonotype has at least ten counts. CDR3 region: CASRVGAMNTEAFF. CDR3 DNA sequence: TGTGCCAGCAGGGTAGGAGCCATGAACACTGAAGCTTTCTTT. The rearrangement uses TRBV28 and TRBJ1-1; no definite D call. Trimming removed 6 bases at V and 0 bases at J, with 11 bases between. CDR1 and CDR2 (germline): MDHEN, SYDVKM. The CDR3 spans 14 residues.

This rearrangement joins TRBV5-1 to TRBJ2-1, with D uncertain. CDR3 length equals 14 residues. V gave up 4 bases and J gave up 3 bases, with 11 bases separating them. The germline V gene encodes CDR1 SGHRS and CDR2 YFSETQ. In DNA, the CDR3 is TGCGCCAGCAGCCTCCTCTCCAACTACAATGAGCAGTTCTTC. As protein: CASSLLSNYNEQFF.

The chain links TRBV19 to TRBJ2-2; D is uncertain. V shed 4 bases and J shed 0 bases, with 12 bases lying between them. The CDR3 contains 16 residues. Germline V CDR1 and CDR2: LNHDA, SQIVND (reference sequence). CDR3: CASSTKRNANTGELFF. For the CDR3, the DNA is TGTGCCAGTAGTACCAAGCGTAACGCGAACACCGGGGAGCTGTTTTTT.

This clonotype was found many times. The chain joins TRBV2 to TRBJ2-3; 7 positions match TRBD2. The CDR3 is 14 residues long. Per the germline V gene, CDR1 is SNHLY and CDR2 is FYNNEI. V lost 6 bases to trimming and J lost 8 bases; unmatched junction nucleotides: 11. The CDR3 sequence: CASRPGGGPGTQYF. Written as DNA, the CDR3 is TGTGCCAGCAGACCGGGCGGGGGTCCCGGTACGCAGTATTTT.

This clonotype was seen ten or more times. The V and J genes are TRBV6-5 and TRBJ2-3, with 9 positions matching TRBD2. The CDR3 totals 17 residues. Germline CDR1 and CDR2: MNHEY and SVGAGI. V was clipped by 0 bases and J by 3 bases; unmatched bases: 7. The CDR3 sequence: CASSYSGGRAGTDTQYF. Written as DNA, the CDR3 is TGTGCCAGCAGTTACTCAGGCGGGAGGGCCGGTACAGATACGCAGTATTTT.

This clonotype was detected ten times or more. The V gene is TRBV11-1, the J gene TRBJ2-2; 11 nucleotides line up with TRBD1. The CDR3 has 16 amino acids. Trimming at V came to 4 bases and at J to 5 bases, leaving 6 bases not matched to a gene. Germline V gene sequence: CDR1 SGHAT, CDR2 FQDESV (reference sequence). CDR3 sequence: CASSWGQGGRTGELFF. CDR3 bases: TGTGCCAGCAGCTGGGGACAGGGGGGAAGAACCGGGGAGCTGTTTTTT.